This T cell receptor beta chain was identified during a study of CD8 T cells in Susac syndrome. Study observations and caveats: The authors acknowledged that the study's TCR sequencing and HLA analysis involved relatively few individuals.

V lost 1 base and J 2 bases, leaving 15 bases between the germline ends. CDR3 length: 16 amino acids. Germline V lookup: CDR1 DFQATT, CDR2 SNEGSKA (reference sequence). Concerning this clonotype itself: The target antigen is unknown.

TCR beta was sequenced from blood CD8+ and CD4+ T cells. A quantity of roughly 0.5 to 1 ug RNA underwent reverse transcription using random hexamers. TCRdb ran MiXCR on the immunoSEQ multiplex PCR reads and lists one entry per CDR3 protein. Here the sample spans 150,000 or so distinct CDR3 sequences, roughly 94% being singletons. The receptor comes from a human donor with multiple sclerosis. The J gene is TRBJ1-3, the V gene TRBV20-1; D is ambiguous. Sample: CD8+ T cells from PBMCs. The CDR3, as DNA: TGCAGTGCTAGAGCCGAGTTAAGTTCCCCTGGAAACACCATATATTTT. Translated: CSARAELSSPGNTIYF.